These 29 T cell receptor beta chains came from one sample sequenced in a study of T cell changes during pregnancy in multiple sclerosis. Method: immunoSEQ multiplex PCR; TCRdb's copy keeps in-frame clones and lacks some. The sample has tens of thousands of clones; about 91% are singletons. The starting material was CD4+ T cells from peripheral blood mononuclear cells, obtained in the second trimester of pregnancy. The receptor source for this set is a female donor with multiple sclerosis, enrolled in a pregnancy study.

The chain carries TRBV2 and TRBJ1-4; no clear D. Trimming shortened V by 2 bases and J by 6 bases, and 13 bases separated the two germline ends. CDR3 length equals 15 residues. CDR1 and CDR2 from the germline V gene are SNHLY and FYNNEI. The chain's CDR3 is CASSEMHGGHEKLFF. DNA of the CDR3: TGTGCCAGCAGTGAAATGCACGGCGGCCATGAAAAACTGTTTTTT. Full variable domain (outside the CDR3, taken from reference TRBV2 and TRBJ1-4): EPEVTQTPSHQVTQMGQEVILRCVPISNHLYFYWYRQILGQKVEFLVSFYNNEISEKSEIFDDQFSVERPDGSNFTLKIRSTKLEDSAMYFCASSEMHGGHEKLFFGSGTQLSVL.

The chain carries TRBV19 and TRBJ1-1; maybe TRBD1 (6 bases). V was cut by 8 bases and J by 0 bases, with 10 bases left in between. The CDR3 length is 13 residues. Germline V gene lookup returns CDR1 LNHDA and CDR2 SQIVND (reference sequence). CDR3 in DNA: TGTGCCAGTGGACAGATCGTGAACACTGAAGCTTTCTTT. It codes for CASGQIVNTEAFF.

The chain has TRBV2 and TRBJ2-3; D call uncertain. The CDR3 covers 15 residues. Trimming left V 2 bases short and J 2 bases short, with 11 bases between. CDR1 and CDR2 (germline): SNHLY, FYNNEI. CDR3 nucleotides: TGTGCCAGCAGTGAAATGGTGAGGAACACAGATACGCAGTATTTT. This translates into CASSEMVRNTDTQYF.

CDR3: CASSQADRDSTDTQYF. The CDR3 bases are TGTGCCAGCAGCCAAGCCGACAGGGATAGCACAGATACGCAGTATTTT. V usage is TRBV14 and J usage is TRBJ2-3; 7 nucleotides line up with TRBD1. The trim removed 1 base at V and 0 bases at J, leaving 4 bases unmatched. Germline assignment: CDR1 SGHDN and CDR2 FVKESK. This CDR3 is 16 amino acids long.

The CDR3 nucleotides are TGTGCCAGCAGCTTGGAGACAGCAAATGAAAAACTGTTTTTT. Its translation: CASSLETANEKLFF. The rearrangement joins TRBV5-4 to TRBJ1-4, with a tentative D call TRBD1 (5 bases). V was clipped by 0 bases and J by 5 bases, with 8 bases between them. The CDR3 extends over 14 amino acids. Germline values: CDR1 SGHNT, CDR2 YYREEE (reference sequence).

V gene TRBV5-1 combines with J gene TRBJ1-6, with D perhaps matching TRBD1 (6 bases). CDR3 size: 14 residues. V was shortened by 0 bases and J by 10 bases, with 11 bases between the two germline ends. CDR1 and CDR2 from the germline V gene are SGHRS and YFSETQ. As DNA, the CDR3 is TGCGCCAGCAGCTTGGTCTGGGGGCGGTCACCCCTCCACTTT. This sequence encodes CASSLVWGRSPLHF.

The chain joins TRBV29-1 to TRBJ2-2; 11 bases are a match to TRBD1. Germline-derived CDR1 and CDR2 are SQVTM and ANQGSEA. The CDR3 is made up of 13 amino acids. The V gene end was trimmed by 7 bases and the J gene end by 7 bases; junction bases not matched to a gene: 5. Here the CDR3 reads CSARTGGGGELFF. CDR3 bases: TGCAGCGCCCGGACAGGGGGCGGCGGGGAGCTGTTTTTT.

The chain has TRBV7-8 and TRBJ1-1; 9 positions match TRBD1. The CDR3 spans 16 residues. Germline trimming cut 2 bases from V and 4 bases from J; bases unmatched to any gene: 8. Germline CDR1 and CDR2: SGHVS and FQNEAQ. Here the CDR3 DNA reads TGTGCCAGCAGCTTACAAGGACAGGGGATAGGCACTGAAGCTTTCTTT. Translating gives CASSLQGQGIGTEAFF.

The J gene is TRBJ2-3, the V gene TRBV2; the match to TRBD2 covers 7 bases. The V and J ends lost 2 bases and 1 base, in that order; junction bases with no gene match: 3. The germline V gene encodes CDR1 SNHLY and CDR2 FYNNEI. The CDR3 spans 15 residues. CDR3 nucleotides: TGTGCCAGCAGTGAAAGGCTAGCGGGCACAGATACGCAGTATTTT. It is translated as CASSERLAGTDTQYF.

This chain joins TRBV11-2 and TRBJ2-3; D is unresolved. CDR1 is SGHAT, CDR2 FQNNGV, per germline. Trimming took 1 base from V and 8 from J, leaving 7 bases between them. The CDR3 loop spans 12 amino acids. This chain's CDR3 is CASSLGAGTQYF. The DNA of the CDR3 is TGTGCCAGCAGCTTAGGGGCCGGTACGCAGTATTTT.

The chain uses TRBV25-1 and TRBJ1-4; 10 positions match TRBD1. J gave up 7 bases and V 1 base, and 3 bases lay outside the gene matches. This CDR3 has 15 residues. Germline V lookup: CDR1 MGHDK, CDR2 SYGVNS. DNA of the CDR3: TGTGCCAGCAGTGAATGGGGGACAGGGGCTGAAAAACTGTTTTTT. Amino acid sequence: CASSEWGTGAEKLFF.

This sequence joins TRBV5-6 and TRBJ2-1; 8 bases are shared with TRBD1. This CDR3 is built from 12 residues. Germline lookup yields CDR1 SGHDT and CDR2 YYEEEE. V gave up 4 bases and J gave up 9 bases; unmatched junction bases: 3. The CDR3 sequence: CASSAGQGEQFF. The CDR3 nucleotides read TGTGCCAGCAGCGCTGGACAGGGTGAGCAGTTCTTC.

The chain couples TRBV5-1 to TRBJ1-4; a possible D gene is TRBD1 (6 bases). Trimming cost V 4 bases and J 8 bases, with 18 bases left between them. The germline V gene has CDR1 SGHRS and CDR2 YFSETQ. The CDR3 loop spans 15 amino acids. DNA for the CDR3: TGCGCCAGCAGCAAACGAACAGGGACGGACGAAAAACTGTTTTTT. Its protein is CASSKRTGTDEKLFF.

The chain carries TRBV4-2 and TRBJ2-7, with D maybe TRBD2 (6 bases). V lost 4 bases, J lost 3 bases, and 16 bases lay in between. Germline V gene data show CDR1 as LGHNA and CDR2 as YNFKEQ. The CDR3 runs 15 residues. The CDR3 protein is CASSPAGGEDYEQYF. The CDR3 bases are TGTGCCAGCAGCCCGGCCGGGGGAGAGGACTACGAGCAGTACTTC.

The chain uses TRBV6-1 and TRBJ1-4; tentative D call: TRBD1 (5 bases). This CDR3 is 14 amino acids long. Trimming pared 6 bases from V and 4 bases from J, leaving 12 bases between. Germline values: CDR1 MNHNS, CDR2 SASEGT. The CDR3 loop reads CASRGVQGNEKLFF. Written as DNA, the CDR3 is TGTGCCAGCAGGGGCGTCCAGGGTAATGAAAAACTGTTTTTT.

The CDR3 here is CASSQPGLGWETQYF. The CDR3 nucleotides read TGCGCCAGCAGCCAACCTGGACTGGGGTGGGAGACCCAGTACTTC. The rearrangement uses TRBV4-1 and TRBJ2-5; TRBD2 might be the D (5 bases). The germline V gene encodes CDR1 MGHRA and CDR2 YSYEKL. V was shortened by 2 bases and J by 5 bases, with 15 bases between the two germline ends. This CDR3 is built from 15 residues.

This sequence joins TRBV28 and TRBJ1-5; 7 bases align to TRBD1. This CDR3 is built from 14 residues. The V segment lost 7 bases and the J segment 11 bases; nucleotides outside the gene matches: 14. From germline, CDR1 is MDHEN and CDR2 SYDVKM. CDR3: CASIGRRDSEAQHF. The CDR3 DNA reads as TGTGCCAGCATCGGGCGACGGGACAGCGAAGCCCAGCATTTT.

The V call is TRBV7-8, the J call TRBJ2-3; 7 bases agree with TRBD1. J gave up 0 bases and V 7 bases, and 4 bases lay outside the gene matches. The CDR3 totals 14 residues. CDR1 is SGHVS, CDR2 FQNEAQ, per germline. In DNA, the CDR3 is TGTGCCAGCAAAGGGACAGCTAGCACAGATACGCAGTATTTT. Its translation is CASKGTASTDTQYF.

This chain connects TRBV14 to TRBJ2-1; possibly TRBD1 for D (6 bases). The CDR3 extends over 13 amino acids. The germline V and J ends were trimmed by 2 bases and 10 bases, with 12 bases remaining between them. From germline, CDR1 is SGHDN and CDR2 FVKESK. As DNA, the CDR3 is TGTGCCAGCAGCCAAAAAAGAACAGGGGAGCAGTTCTTC. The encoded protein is CASSQKRTGEQFF.

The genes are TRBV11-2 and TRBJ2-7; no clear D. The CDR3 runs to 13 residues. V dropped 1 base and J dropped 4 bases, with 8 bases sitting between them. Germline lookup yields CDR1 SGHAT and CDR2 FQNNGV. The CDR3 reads CASSLVPVYEQYF. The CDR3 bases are TGTGCCAGCAGCTTAGTCCCGGTTTACGAGCAGTACTTC.

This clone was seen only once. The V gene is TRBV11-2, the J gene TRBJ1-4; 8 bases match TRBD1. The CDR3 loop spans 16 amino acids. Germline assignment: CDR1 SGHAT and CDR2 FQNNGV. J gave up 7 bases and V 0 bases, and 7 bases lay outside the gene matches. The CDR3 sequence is CASSLDLRGRGEKLFF. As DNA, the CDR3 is TGTGCCAGCAGCTTAGATCTCAGGGGGCGAGGTGAAAAACTGTTTTTT.

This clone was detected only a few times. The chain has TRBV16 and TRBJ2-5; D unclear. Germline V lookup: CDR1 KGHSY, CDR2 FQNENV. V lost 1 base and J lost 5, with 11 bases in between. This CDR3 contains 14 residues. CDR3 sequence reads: CASSQLSPRETQYF. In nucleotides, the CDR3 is TGTGCCAGCAGCCAATTGAGCCCGAGGGAGACCCAGTACTTC. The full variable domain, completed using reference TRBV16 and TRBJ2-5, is GEEVAQTPKHLVRGEGQKAKLYCAPIKGHSYVFWYQQVLKNEFKFLISFQNENVFDETGMPKERFSAKCLPNSPCSLEIQATKLEDSAVYFCASSQLSPRETQYFGPGTRLLVL.

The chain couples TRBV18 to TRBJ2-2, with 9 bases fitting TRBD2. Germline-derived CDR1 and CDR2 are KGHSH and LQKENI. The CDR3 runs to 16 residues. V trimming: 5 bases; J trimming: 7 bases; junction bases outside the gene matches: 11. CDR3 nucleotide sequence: TGTGCCAGCTCAGCGAGTAGCGGGGGAATCGTCGGGGAGCTGTTTTTT. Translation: CASSASSGGIVGELFF.

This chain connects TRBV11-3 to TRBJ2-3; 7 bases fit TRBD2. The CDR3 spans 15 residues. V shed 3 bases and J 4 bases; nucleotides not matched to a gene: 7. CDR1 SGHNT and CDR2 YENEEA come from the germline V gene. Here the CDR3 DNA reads TGTGCCAGCAGCTTGGGCCTAGCGGATGCAGATACGCAGTATTTT. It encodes CASSLGLADADTQYF.

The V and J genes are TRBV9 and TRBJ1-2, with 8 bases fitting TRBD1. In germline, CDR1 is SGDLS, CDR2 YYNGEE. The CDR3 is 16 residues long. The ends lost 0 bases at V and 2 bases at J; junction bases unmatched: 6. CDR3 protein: CASSVAWTGMNYGYTF. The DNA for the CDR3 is TGTGCCAGCAGCGTAGCCTGGACAGGGATGAACTATGGCTACACCTTC.

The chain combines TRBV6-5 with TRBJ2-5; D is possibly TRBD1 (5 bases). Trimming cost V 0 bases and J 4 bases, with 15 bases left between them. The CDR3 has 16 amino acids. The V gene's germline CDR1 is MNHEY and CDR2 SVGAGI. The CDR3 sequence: CASSYSMRRGLETQYF. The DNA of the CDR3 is TGTGCCAGCAGTTACTCGATGAGAAGGGGTTTAGAGACCCAGTACTTC.

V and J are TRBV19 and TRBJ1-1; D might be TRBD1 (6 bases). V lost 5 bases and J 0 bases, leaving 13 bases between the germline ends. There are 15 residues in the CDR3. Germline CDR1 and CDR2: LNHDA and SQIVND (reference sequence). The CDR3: CASSPRTVMNTEAFF. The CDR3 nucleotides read TGTGCCAGTAGTCCCCGGACAGTAATGAACACTGAAGCTTTCTTT.

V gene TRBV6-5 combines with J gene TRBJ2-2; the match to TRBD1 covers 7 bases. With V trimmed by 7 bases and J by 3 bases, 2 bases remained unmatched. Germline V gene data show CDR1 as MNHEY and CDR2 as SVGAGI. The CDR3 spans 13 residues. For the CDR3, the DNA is TGTGCCAGCAATACAGGGGACACCGGGGAGCTGTTTTTT. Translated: CASNTGDTGELFF.

CDR3 loop: CSVPTGTGIGYTF. The CDR3 DNA sequence: TGCAGCGTTCCGACCGGGACAGGGATCGGCTACACCTTC. This sequence joins TRBV29-1 and TRBJ1-2; 9 nucleotides match TRBD1. The CDR3 is 13 amino acids. V gave up 5 bases and J gave up 8 bases; unmatched junction bases: 9. Per the germline V gene, CDR1 is SQVTM and CDR2 is ANQGSEA. The full variable domain, rest sourced from reference TRBV29-1 and TRBJ1-2, is SAVISQKPSRDICQRGTSLTIQCQVDSQVTMMFWYRQQPGQSLTLIATANQGSEATYESGFVIDKFPISRPNLTFSTLTVSNMSPEDSSIYLCSVPTGTGIGYTFGSGTRLTVV.